These T cell receptor beta chains were read from a single sample in a study of CD8 T cells in Susac syndrome. TCRdb reanalysed the immunoSEQ multiplex PCR reads using MiXCR and keeps one entry per CDR3 protein. The sample has 85,000 to 130,000 distinct CDR3 sequences, approximately 93% seen once. Source material: CD8+ T cells from PBMCs. These receptors originate from a human donor with Susac syndrome. Both conserved end residues are part of each CDR3. The D gene is left open where the match is weak. A clone size is listed for some rows: how often the clone was seen (once, few, many), or a class if it is expanded.

D	V	size	J	CDR3	DNA
TRBD2	TRBV9	once	TRBJ2-3	CASSVETSSRTDTQYF	TGTGCCAGCAGCGTAGAGACTAGCTCACGCACAGATACGCAGTATTTT
.	TRBV27	once	TRBJ2-4	CASSSPGGGDKNIQYF	TGTGCCAGCAGTTCGCCAGGGGGAGGAGACAAAAACATTCAGTACTTC
.	TRBV12-3/TRBV12-4	once	TRBJ1-2	CASSLGTTDGYTF	TGTGCCAGCAGTTTAGGGACAACGGATGGCTACACCTTC
TRBD1	TRBV7-2	.	TRBJ2-1	CASSFGTVVNEQFF	TGTGCCAGCAGCTTCGGGACAGTCGTCAATGAGCAGTTCTTC
.	TRBV7-9	.	TRBJ2-7	CASSLAGGYSPPYEQYF	TGTGCCAGCAGCTTAGCAGGAGGTTACAGTCCCCCCTACGAGCAGTACTTC
TRBD1	TRBV13	.	TRBJ1-4	CASSLGTEGVKLFF	TGTGCCAGCAGCTTGGGGACAGAAGGGGTAAAACTGTTTTTT
.	TRBV7-8	.	TRBJ1-5	CASSSQGREGDQPQHF	TGTGCCAGCAGCTCCCAGGGGAGGGAAGGGGATCAGCCCCAGCATTTT
.	TRBV7-9	.	TRBJ2-6	CASSPTGQRANVLTF	TGTGCCAGCAGCCCCACTGGCCAGAGGGCCAACGTCCTGACTTTC
.	TRBV4-3	.	TRBJ2-1	CASSQDQGLGYNEQFF	TGCGCCAGCAGCCAAGATCAGGGGCTGGGGTACAATGAGCAGTTCTTC
.	TRBV13	.	TRBJ1-1	CASSFTGERNTEAFF	TGTGCCAGCAGCTTCACAGGAGAAAGGAACACTGAAGCTTTCTTT
.	TRBV3-1	once	TRBJ2-3	CASSRALYTDTQYF	TGTGCCAGCAGCCGGGCCCTGTACACAGATACGCAGTATTTT
.	TRBV11-2	.	TRBJ2-1	CASSSLRGASEQFF	TGTGCCAGCAGCTCCTTACGGGGGGCCAGTGAGCAGTTCTTC
TRBD1	TRBV20-1	.	TRBJ1-1	CSARDRGGVPNPFF	TGCAGTGCTAGAGATCGAGGGGGCGTCCCGAATCCTTTCTTT
.	TRBV7-9	.	TRBJ1-2	CASSRGGSYGYTF	TGTGCCAGCTCAAGGGGGGGTAGCTATGGCTACACCTTC
.	TRBV7-9	.	TRBJ2-7	CASHDSLTSYEQYF	TGTGCCAGCCATGACAGTCTGACCTCCTACGAGCAGTACTTC
TRBD2	TRBV29-1	.	TRBJ2-3	CSAGGPRGEYF	TGCAGCGCGGGGGGTCCCCGTGGGGAGTATTTT
.	TRBV12-3/TRBV12-4	.	TRBJ2-1	CASSLGTNNEQFF	TGTGCCAGCAGTTTAGGCACTAACAATGAGCAGTTCTTC
.	TRBV6-1	.	TRBJ2-2	CASSAGLTGELFF	TGTGCCAGCAGTGCCGGCTTAACCGGGGAGCTGTTTTTT
.	TRBV29-1	.	TRBJ1-4	CSVEEGVYEKLFF	TGCAGCGTTGAGGAGGGGGTTTATGAAAAACTGTTTTTT
TRBD1	TRBV6-2/TRBV6-3	once	TRBJ1-2	CASSGPGQGDLGYTF	TGTGCCAGCAGTGGCCCGGGACAGGGAGATCTTGGCTACACCTTC
TRBD1	TRBV20-1	.	TRBJ1-3	CSAAQGNSGNTIYF	TGCAGTGCAGCACAGGGGAACTCTGGAAACACCATATATTTT
TRBD2	TRBV5-6	.	TRBJ2-7	CASSLGTSFEQYF	TGTGCCAGCAGCTTGGGGACTAGTTTCGAGCAGTACTTC
.	TRBV3-1	.	TRBJ2-3	CASSQDRATREDTQYF	TGTGCCAGCAGCCAAGATAGGGCCACTCGTGAGGATACGCAGTATTTT
.	TRBV24-1	.	TRBJ2-5	CATSARDGGSQYF	TGTGCCACCAGTGCCCGGGACGGCGGGTCCCAGTACTTC
.	TRBV19	.	TRBJ1-2	CASSIDHSGVSHYGYTF	TGTGCCAGTAGTATAGATCACTCCGGGGTCTCCCACTATGGCTACACCTTC
TRBD1	TRBV5-1	.	TRBJ1-5	CASSPPGQAIWHSNQPQHF	TGCGCCAGCAGCCCGCCGGGACAGGCTATTTGGCATAGCAATCAGCCCCAGCATTTT